This entry concerns a single T cell receptor (beta chain). Its antigen specificity is not known. No base quality information exists; no much larger clone differs at one position. The entry originates in a study of T cell responses to AZD1222 COVID-19 vaccine (dated by TCRdb to the early 2020s). For the study in its entirety: A total of 230 or so trial participants underwent TCR sequencing, of whom 207 received two doses of AZD1222 and some 26 received two doses of the MenACWY control vaccine. Trial participants were enrolled into age subgroups of 18-55, 56-69 and 70-plus years, which contained roughly 150, 30 and 60 TCR-sequenced participants, respectively.

V has 0 bases trimmed and J has 8 bases trimmed; junction bases matching no gene number 8. The CDR3 has 17 amino acids, counting the end cysteine and phenylalanine. This entry keeps only the CDR3 DNA: 51 bases, framed from base 1. From the germline V gene, CDR1 is SGHRS and CDR2 is YFSETQ. General findings and caveats noted by the study authors: In the small 56-69-year group, the increase in depth fell short of significance, most likely because of low power. Most participants were white British and females outnumbered males, and the authors suggested that clonal diversity may have been underestimated. Nearly half of unique spike-specific TCRs reportedly recognized epitopes outside regions mutated in the B.1.351 and B.1.1.7 variants. The vaccine-associated CD4 TCRs covered the entire spike protein, and the dominant responses fell in regions 160-218 and 743-854. Because no day 14 peak-response samples were available, repertoires were characterized only after the peak T cell response. Only five or six AZD1222 recipients were SARS-CoV-2 seropositive at baseline, limiting conclusions about previously exposed vaccinees. After two AZD1222 doses, both the breadth and the depth of spike-specific TCRs were significantly higher than at day 0 and than in MenACWY recipients.

Taken with the paper, the label for time point translates to: about 28 days (+/-7) after the second vaccine dose. Because spike-specific TCR depth and breadth did not differ between the two schedules, AZD1222 recipients who got a second dose at roughly 4 weeks were pooled with those who got a second dose at roughly 12 weeks. The vaccinee samples were drawn from two UK trials, COV001 and COV002, one of which was a single-blind randomized controlled phase 2/3 trial testing AZD1222 (ChAdOx1 nCoV-19) in healthy adults. For TCRbeta chain sequencing, PBMC samples were collected from trial participants at day 0 and at day 28 after the second dose. The CDR3 regions of human TCRbeta chains were subjected to immunosequencing. From the authors' description of their analysis: Repertoire TCRs were checked for matches against a reference library of SARS-CoV-2-specific TCRs that had been generated using the MIRA antigen-specificity platform. Breadth was defined as the fraction of unique TCRs that were SARS-CoV-2-associated, and depth was defined as the fraction of total T cells that were SARS-CoV-2-associated. Each spike-specific TCR was assigned to its reactive spike region and to a CD4 or CD8 class using the MIRA data. Log10-transformed breadth and depth values were compared by one-way ANOVA with Sidak's multiple comparisons tests. Not all clones reach the TCRdb copy of this immuneACCESS table, which keeps in-frame sequences only. Checked studies attribute under half of the gap to unresolved V genes and leave the rest unexplained. V and J calls and clone size are those listed in that table; D and trimming were worked out from the DNA. This sample gives about 130,000 clones in total; roughly 90% of them show up just once. Of the sample, 0.85% to 1.2% is held by the ten largest clones.

The receptor was isolated from an adult who received the AZD1222 COVID-19 vaccine. Recombination joined TRBV5-1 with TRBJ1-4; the junction holds 12 bases that match TRBD1. This sample comprised peripheral blood, obtained 28 days after the second AZD1222 dose. The CDR3 is CASSLGGGTGGSEKLFF. The sequenced DNA is TGCGCCAGCAGCTTGGGCGGCGGGACAGGGGGCTCGGAAAAACTGTTTTTT.